These T cell receptor beta chains were read from a single sample in a study of shared clonotypes between healthy human individuals. Sequencing was performed with immunoSEQ multiplex PCR; in TCRdb, only in-frame clones are kept and a portion is missing. The data show approximately 1.1 million clones, approximately 80% seen once. The source material was memory CD4+ T cells from PBMCs. Receptors were obtained from a young man in good health. Some clones in this sample may be carry-over from other donors' samples. CDR3s include the opening cysteine and the closing phenylalanine or tryptophan. A D gene is named only where the DNA matches it firmly. Clone size is stated in some rows and not others, as once, few, many or a class when expanded.

j_call,d_call,clone_size,v_call,cdr3_aa,cdr3_nt
TRBJ2-2,TRBD2,NA,TRBV7-2,CASSLLRGANTGELFF,TGTGCCAGCAGCTTACTACGGGGGGCGAACACCGGGGAGCTGTTTTTT
TRBJ2-1,TRBD2,once,TRBV6-1,CASSGLAGGSYNEQFF,TGTGCCAGCAGTGGCCTAGCGGGAGGTTCCTACAATGAGCAGTTCTTC
TRBJ2-2,TRBD2,NA,TRBV27,CASSASGSTSTGELFF,TGTGCCAGCAGTGCTAGCGGGAGCACCAGCACCGGGGAGCTGTTTTTT
TRBJ2-3,NA,NA,TRBV14,CASSQGTAAGAPGPF,TGTGCCAGCAGCCAAGGGACCGCAGCAGGGGCTCCTGGCCCTTTT
TRBJ2-7,NA,NA,TRBV28,CASDPGRRAVYEQYF,TGTGCCAGCGACCCTGGGAGGAGAGCGGTCTACGAGCAGTACTTC
TRBJ2-1,TRBD2,NA,TRBV4-2,CASSRPLAESSYNEQFF,TGTGCCAGCAGCCGACCACTAGCGGAAAGCTCCTACAATGAGCAGTTCTTC
TRBJ1-3,NA,NA,TRBV11-2,CASSSSGTGNTIYF,TGTGCCAGCAGCTCATCCGGGACGGGGAACACCATATATTTT
TRBJ1-1,NA,NA,TRBV19,CASIPHSRTEAFF,TGTGCCAGTATTCCCCATTCGAGGACTGAAGCTTTCTTT
TRBJ1-2,NA,NA,TRBV11-3,CASSLGSTEYTF,TGTGCCAGCAGCTTAGGGTCGACAGAATACACCTTC
TRBJ1-1,TRBD1,NA,TRBV4-3,CASSGHRGLGEAFF,TGCGCCAGCAGCGGACACAGGGGGCTGGGTGAAGCTTTCTTT
TRBJ2-1,NA,NA,TRBV9,CASSPNSRGTQPRVGEQFF,TGTGCCAGCAGCCCCAATTCTAGGGGGACCCAACCCAGAGTTGGCGAGCAGTTCTTC
TRBJ2-3,NA,NA,TRBV18,CASSPPSLGDTQYF,TGTGCCAGCTCACCGCCCTCTCTAGGGGATACGCAGTATTTT
TRBJ2-3,NA,few,TRBV28,CASMWTSGTQYF,TGTGCCAGCATGTGGACTTCGGGTACGCAGTATTTT
TRBJ2-1,NA,NA,TRBV9,CASSVWGNEQFF,TGTGCCAGCAGCGTATGGGGTAATGAGCAGTTCTTC
TRBJ2-3,NA,once,TRBV20-1,CSAVMGLAQYF,TGCAGCGCAGTGATGGGACTGGCGCAGTATTTT
TRBJ2-7,TRBD1,many,TRBV9,CASSPRQGSASYEQYF,TGTGCCAGCAGCCCCAGACAGGGATCAGCTTCCTACGAGCAGTACTTC
TRBJ1-1,NA,NA,TRBV6-5,CASSYSSRGNTEAFF,TGTGCCAGCAGTTACTCATCGAGGGGGAACACTGAAGCTTTCTTT
TRBJ2-7,NA,NA,TRBV5-1,CASSLKGGRDEQYF,TGCGCCAGCAGCTTGAAAGGGGGGAGGGACGAGCAGTACTTC
TRBJ2-1,TRBD2,NA,TRBV9,CASSTRLAGGRYNEQFF,TGTGCCAGCAGCACCCGACTAGCGGGAGGGCGATACAATGAGCAGTTCTTC
TRBJ1-4,NA,NA,TRBV28,CASSLLTATNEKLFF,TGTGCCAGCAGTTTACTCACGGCAACTAATGAAAAACTGTTTTTT
TRBJ2-3,TRBD2,NA,TRBV19,CASSIRSSGTDTQYF,TGTGCCAGTAGTATTAGGTCTAGCGGAACAGATACGCAGTATTTT
TRBJ2-5,NA,few,TRBV5-1,CASSYNRETQYF,TGCGCCAGCAGTTACAATCGGGAGACCCAGTACTTC
TRBJ2-7,NA,NA,TRBV6-6,CASRPTGDRSSYEQYF,TGTGCCAGCAGACCTACGGGGGACCGGAGCTCCTACGAGCAGTACTTC
TRBJ2-4,NA,NA,TRBV5-6,CASSPRNLAAKNIQYF,TGTGCCAGCAGCCCTCGGAACCTGGCGGCCAAAAACATTCAGTACTTC
TRBJ1-2,TRBD1,few,TRBV13,CASSPIDRGYGYTF,TGTGCCAGCAGCCCGATTGACAGGGGGTATGGCTACACCTTC
TRBJ1-1,NA,NA,TRBV28,CASTLGGGNTEAFF,TGTGCCAGCACCCTCGGAGGGGGGAACACTGAAGCTTTCTTT
TRBJ1-1,NA,NA,TRBV7-2,CASSGRPGGAEAFF,TGTGCCAGCAGCGGGCGGCCAGGTGGGGCTGAAGCTTTCTTT
TRBJ2-1,NA,few,TRBV9,CASSLEETATKQFF,TGTGCCAGCAGCCTCGAAGAGACAGCCACAAAGCAGTTCTTC
TRBJ2-3,TRBD2,NA,TRBV7-9,CASSAASGYTDTQYF,TGTGCCAGCAGCGCCGCTAGCGGATACACAGATACGCAGTATTTT
TRBJ1-3,TRBD1,NA,TRBV5-1,CASSLPHTGAGNTIYF,TGCGCCAGCAGCTTGCCTCACACAGGGGCTGGAAACACCATATATTTT
TRBJ2-1,NA,many,TRBV28,CASSLGREAYNEQFF,TGTGCCAGCAGTTTAGGCAGGGAGGCCTACAATGAGCAGTTCTTC
TRBJ2-1,NA,NA,TRBV25-1,CASRKQDYNEQFF,TGTGCCAGCAGAAAGCAGGACTACAATGAGCAGTTCTTC
TRBJ1-5,NA,NA,TRBV27,CASNLRGSNQPQHF,TGTGCCAGCAATCTCAGGGGAAGCAATCAGCCCCAGCATTTT
TRBJ2-7,NA,few,TRBV5-1,CASSLVGKSSYEQYF,TGCGCCAGCAGCTTGGTGGGAAAAAGCTCCTACGAGCAGTACTTC
TRBJ2-7,NA,few,TRBV5-1,CASSLEFAGGDEQYF,TGCGCCAGCAGCTTGGAGTTTGCAGGGGGGGACGAGCAGTACTTC
TRBJ2-6,NA,once,TRBV19,CASSKQVFLSSGANVLTF,TGTGCCAGTAGCAAACAGGTATTCCTCTCCTCTGGGGCCAACGTCCTGACTTTC
TRBJ2-1,NA,NA,TRBV29-1,CSVGSGNEQFF,TGCAGCGTTGGTAGTGGCAATGAGCAGTTCTTC
TRBJ2-3,TRBD2,few,TRBV7-2,CASVRSGGGFRDTQYF,TGTGCCAGCGTACGGTCGGGAGGTGGGTTCCGGGATACGCAGTATTTT
TRBJ1-2,NA,NA,TRBV6-5,CASKGHGYTF,TGTGCCAGCAAGGGCCATGGCTACACCTTC
TRBJ1-4,NA,few,TRBV2,CASSSTGYNEKLFF,TGTGCCAGCAGTTCGACAGGCTACAATGAAAAACTGTTTTTT